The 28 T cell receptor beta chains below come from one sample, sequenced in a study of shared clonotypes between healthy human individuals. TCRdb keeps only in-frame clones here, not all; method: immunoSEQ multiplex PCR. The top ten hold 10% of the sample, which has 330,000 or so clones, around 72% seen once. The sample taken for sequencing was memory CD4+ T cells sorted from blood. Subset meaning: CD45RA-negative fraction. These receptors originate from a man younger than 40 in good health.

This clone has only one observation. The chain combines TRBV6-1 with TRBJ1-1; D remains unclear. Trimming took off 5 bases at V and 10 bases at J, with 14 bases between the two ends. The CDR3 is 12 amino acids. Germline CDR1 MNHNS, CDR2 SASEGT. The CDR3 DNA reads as TGTGCCAGCAGTACATGGGGAAGCGGAGCTTTCTTT. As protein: CASSTWGSGAFF.

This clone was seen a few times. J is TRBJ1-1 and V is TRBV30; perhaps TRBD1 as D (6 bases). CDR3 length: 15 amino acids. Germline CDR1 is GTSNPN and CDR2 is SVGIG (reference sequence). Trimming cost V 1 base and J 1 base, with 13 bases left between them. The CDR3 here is CAWSALGHRNTEAFF. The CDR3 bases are TGTGCCTGGAGTGCCCTGGGACACAGGAACACTGAAGCTTTCTTT. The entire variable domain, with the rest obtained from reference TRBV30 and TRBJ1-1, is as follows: SQTIHQWPATLVQPVGSPLSLECTVEGTSNPNLYWYRQAAGRGLQLLFYSVGIGQISSEVPQNLSASRPQDRQFILSSKKLLLSDSGFYLCAWSALGHRNTEAFFGQGTRLTVV.

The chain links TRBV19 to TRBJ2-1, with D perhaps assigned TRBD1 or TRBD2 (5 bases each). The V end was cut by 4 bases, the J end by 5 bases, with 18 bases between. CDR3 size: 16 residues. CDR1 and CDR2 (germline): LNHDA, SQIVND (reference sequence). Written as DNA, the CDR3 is TGTGCCAGTAGTAGCTGGGGACCCGGACACAACAATGAGCAGTTCTTC. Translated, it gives CASSSWGPGHNNEQFF.

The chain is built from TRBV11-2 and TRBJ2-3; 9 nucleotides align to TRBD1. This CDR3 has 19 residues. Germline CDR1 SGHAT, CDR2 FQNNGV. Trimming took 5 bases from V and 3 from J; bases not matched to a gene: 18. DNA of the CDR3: TGTGCCAGCAGCGTATTGTTCCCGGGACAGGGTTTTCGGACAGATACGCAGTATTTT. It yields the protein CASSVLFPGQGFRTDTQYF.

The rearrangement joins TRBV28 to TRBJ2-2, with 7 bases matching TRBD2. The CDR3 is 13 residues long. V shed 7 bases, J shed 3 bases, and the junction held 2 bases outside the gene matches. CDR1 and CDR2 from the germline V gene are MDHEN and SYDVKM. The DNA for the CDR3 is TGTGCCAGCACGCGGGGGTACACCGGGGAGCTGTTTTTT. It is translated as CASTRGYTGELFF.

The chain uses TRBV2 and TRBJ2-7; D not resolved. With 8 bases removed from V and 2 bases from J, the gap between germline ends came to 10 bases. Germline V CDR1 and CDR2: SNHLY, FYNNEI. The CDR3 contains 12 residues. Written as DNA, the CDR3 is TGTGCCAGCTACAGTGTTACCTACGAGCAGTACTTC. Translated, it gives CASYSVTYEQYF.

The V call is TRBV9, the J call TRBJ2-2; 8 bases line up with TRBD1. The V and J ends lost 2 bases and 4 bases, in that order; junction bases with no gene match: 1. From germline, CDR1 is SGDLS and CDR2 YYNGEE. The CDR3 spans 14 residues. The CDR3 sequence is CASSVDRGTGELFF. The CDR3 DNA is TGTGCCAGCAGCGTCGACAGGGGCACCGGGGAGCTGTTTTTT.

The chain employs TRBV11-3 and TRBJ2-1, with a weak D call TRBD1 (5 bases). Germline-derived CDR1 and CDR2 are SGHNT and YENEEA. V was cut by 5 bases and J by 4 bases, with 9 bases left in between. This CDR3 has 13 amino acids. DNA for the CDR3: TGTGCCAGCAGCGAAGACAGTTACAATGAGCAGTTCTTC. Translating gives CASSEDSYNEQFF.

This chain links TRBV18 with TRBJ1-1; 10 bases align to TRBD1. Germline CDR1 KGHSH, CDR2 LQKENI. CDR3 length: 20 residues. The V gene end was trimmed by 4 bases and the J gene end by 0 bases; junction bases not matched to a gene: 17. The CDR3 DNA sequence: TGTGCCAGCTCACTTTTGGTGACAGGGGGCAAAGAGTGGGTGAACACTGAAGCTTTCTTT. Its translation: CASSLLVTGGKEWVNTEAFF.

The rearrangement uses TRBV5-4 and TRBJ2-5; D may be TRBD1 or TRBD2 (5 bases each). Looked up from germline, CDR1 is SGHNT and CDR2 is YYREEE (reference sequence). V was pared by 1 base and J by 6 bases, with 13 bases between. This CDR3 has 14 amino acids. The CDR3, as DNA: TGTGCCAGCAGCTTGCTTTGGGGGAGAAAGACCCAGTACTTC. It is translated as CASSLLWGRKTQYF.

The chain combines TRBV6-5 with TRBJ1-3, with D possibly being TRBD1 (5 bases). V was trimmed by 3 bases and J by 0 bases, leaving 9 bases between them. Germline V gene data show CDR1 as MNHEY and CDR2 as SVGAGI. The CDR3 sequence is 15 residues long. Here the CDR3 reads CASSYDSVSGNTIYF. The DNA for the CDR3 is TGTGCCAGCAGTTATGACAGCGTCTCTGGAAACACCATATATTTT.

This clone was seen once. Written as DNA, the CDR3 is TGTGCCAGCAGTCTAGGACTAGCGGATTACTCTGGGGCCAACGTCCTGACTTTC. Its translation: CASSLGLADYSGANVLTF. The chain joins TRBV9 to TRBJ2-6; 10 bases align to TRBD2. CDR1 is SGDLS, CDR2 YYNGEE, per germline. After removal of 5 bases from V and 0 bases from J, the junction contained 8 bases not matched to a gene. There are 18 residues in the CDR3.

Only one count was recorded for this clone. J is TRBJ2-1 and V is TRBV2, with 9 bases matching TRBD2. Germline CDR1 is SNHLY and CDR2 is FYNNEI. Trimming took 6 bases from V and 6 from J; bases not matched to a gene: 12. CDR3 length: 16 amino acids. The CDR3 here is CASSGTPSGRINEQFF. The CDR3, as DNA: TGTGCCAGCAGCGGGACACCCAGCGGGAGGATCAATGAGCAGTTCTTC. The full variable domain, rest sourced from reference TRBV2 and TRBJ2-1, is EPEVTQTPSHQVTQMGQEVILRCVPISNHLYFYWYRQILGQKVEFLVSFYNNEISEKSEIFDDQFSVERPDGSNFTLKIRSTKLEDSAMYFCASSGTPSGRINEQFFGPGTRLTVL.

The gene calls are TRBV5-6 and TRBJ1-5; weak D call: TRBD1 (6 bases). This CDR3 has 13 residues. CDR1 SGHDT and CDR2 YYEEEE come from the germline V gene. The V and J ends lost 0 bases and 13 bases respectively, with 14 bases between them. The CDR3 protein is CASSLAGHSFQHF. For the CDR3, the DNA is TGTGCCAGCAGCTTGGCGGGACATAGTTTTCAGCATTTT.

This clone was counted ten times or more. The chain's CDR3 is CASSFVGDEQFF. CDR3 nucleotides: TGCGCCAGCAGCTTTGTAGGAGACGAGCAGTTCTTC. The chain has TRBV5-1 and TRBJ2-1; no definite D call. This CDR3 is 12 amino acids long. Looked up from germline, CDR1 is SGHRS and CDR2 is YFSETQ. Deletions cut 2 bases from V and 10 bases from J, with 10 bases between.

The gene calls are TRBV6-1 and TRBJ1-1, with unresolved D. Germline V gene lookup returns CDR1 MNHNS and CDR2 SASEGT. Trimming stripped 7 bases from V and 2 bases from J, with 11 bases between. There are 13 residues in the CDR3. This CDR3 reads CASMTTVNTEAFF. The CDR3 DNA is TGTGCCAGCATGACAACCGTAAACACTGAAGCTTTCTTT.

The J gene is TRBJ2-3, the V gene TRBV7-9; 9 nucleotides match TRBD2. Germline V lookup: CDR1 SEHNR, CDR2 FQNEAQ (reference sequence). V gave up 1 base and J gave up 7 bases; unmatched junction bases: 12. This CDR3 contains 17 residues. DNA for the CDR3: TGTGCCAGCAGCTTAGTCGGGAGCGGGAGGCCCTTCAATACGCAGTATTTT. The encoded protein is CASSLVGSGRPFNTQYF. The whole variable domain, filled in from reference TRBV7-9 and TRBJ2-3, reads DTGVSQNPRHKITKRGQNVTFRCDPISEHNRLYWYRQTLGQGPEFLTYFQNEAQLEKSRLLSDRFSAERPKGSFSTLEIQRTEQGDSAMYLCASSLVGSGRPFNTQYFGPGTRLTVL.

DNA for the CDR3: TGTGCCAGTAGTCCTCCGACTAGCGGGAGGTACGACAATGAGCAGTTCTTC. This sequence encodes CASSPPTSGRYDNEQFF. The gene calls are TRBV19 and TRBJ2-1; 13 bases are shared with TRBD2. Losses at the gene ends were 5 bases for V and 5 bases for J; bases not matched to a gene: 9. Germline V gene lookup returns CDR1 LNHDA and CDR2 SQIVND (reference sequence). CDR3 length: 17 amino acids. The whole variable domain, filled in from reference TRBV19 and TRBJ2-1, reads DGGITQSPKYLFRKEGQNVTLSCEQNLNHDAMYWYRQDPGQGLRLIYYSQIVNDFQKGDIAEGYSVSREKKESFPLTVTSAQKNPTAFYLCASSPPTSGRYDNEQFFGPGTRLTVL.

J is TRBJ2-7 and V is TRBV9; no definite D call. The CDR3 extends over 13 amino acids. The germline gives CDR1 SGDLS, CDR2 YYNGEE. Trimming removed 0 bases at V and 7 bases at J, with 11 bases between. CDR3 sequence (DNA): TGTGCCAGCAGCGTAGTCGTCATGGGGGAGCAGTACTTC. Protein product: CASSVVVMGEQYF.

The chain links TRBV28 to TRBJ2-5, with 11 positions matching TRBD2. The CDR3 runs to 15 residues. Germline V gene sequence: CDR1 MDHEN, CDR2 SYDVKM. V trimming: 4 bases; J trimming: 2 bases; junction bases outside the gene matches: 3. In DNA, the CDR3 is TGTGCCAGCAGTTACTTAGCGGGAGGGCAAGAGACCCAGTACTTC. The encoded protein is CASSYLAGGQETQYF.

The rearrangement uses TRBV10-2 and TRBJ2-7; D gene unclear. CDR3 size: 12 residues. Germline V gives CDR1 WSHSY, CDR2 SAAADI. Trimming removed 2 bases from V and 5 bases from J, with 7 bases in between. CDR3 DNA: TGCGCCAGCAGTGAGCTCTTGGACGAGCAGTACTTC. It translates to CASSELLDEQYF.

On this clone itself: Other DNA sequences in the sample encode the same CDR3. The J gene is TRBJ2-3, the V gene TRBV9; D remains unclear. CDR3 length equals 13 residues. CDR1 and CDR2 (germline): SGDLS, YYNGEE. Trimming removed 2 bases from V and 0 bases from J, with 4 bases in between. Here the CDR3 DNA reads TGTGCCAGCAGCGTCTCTAGCACAGATACGCAGTATTTT. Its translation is CASSVSSTDTQYF. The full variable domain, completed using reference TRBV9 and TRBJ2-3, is DSGVTQTPKHLITATGQRVTLRCSPRSGDLSVYWYQQSLDQGLQFLIQYYNGEERAKGNILERFSAQQFPDLHSELNLSSLELGDSALYFCASSVSSTDTQYFGPGTRLTVL.

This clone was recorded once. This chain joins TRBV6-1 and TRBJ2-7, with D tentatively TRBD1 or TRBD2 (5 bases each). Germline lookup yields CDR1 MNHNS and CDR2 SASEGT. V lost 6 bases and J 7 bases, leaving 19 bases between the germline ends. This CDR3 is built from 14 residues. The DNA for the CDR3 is TGTGCCAGCAGGGGGACGGGCAACACCTTGGAGCAGTACTTC. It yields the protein CASRGTGNTLEQYF.

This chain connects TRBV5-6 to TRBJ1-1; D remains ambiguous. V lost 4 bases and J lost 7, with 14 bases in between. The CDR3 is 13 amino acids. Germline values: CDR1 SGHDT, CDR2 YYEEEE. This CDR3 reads CASSHRRGGEAFF. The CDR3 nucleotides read TGTGCCAGCAGCCATCGGCGCGGAGGTGAAGCTTTCTTT.

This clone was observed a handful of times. CDR3 amino acids: CASSGLAGGYEQYF. The CDR3 nucleotides are TGTGCCAGCAGTGGACTAGCGGGAGGGTACGAGCAGTACTTC. This chain joins TRBV6-1 and TRBJ2-7; the match to TRBD2 covers 14 bases. V dropped 4 bases and J dropped 4; count of bases not matched to a gene: 0. This CDR3 spans 14 amino acids. Germline CDR1 MNHNS, CDR2 SASEGT.

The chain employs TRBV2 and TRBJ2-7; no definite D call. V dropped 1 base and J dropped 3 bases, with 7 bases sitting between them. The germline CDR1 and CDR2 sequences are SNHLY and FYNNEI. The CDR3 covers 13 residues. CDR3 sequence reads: CASSEEHLYEQYF. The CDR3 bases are TGTGCCAGCAGTGAAGAACATCTCTACGAGCAGTACTTC.

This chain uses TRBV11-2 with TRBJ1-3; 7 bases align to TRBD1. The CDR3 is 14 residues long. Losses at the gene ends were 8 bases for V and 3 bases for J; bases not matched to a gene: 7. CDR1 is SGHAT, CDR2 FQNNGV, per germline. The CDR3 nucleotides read TGTGCCAGCCGATCGGGACAGATTGGAAACACCATATATTTT. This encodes CASRSGQIGNTIYF.

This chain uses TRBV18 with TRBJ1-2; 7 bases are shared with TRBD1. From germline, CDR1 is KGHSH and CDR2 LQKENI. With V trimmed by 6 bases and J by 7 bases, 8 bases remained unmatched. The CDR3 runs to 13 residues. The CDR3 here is CASSHPAGGGYTF. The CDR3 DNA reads TGTGCCAGCTCTCACCCCGCAGGGGGTGGCTACACCTTC.